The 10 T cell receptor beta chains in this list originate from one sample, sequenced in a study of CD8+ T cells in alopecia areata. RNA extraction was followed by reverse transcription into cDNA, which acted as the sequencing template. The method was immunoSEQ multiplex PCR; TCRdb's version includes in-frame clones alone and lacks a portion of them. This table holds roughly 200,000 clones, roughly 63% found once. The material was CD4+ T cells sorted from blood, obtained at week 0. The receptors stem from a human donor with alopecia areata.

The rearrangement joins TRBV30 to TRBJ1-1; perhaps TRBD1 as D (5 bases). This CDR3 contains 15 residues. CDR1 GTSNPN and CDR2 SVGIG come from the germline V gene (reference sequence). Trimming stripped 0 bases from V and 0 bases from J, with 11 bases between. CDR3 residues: CAWSVWGAMNTEAFF. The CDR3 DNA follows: TGTGCCTGGAGTGTATGGGGCGCCATGAACACTGAAGCTTTCTTT.

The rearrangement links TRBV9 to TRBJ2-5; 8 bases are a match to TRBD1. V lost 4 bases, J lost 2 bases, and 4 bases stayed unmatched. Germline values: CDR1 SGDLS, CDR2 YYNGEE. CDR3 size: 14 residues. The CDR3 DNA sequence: TGTGCCAGCAGCTCAGGACAGGGACAAGAGACCCAGTACTTC. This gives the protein CASSSGQGQETQYF. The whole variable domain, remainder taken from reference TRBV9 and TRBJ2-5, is DSGVTQTPKHLITATGQRVTLRCSPRSGDLSVYWYQQSLDQGLQFLIQYYNGEERAKGNILERFSAQQFPDLHSELNLSSLELGDSALYFCASSSGQGQETQYFGPGTRLLVL.

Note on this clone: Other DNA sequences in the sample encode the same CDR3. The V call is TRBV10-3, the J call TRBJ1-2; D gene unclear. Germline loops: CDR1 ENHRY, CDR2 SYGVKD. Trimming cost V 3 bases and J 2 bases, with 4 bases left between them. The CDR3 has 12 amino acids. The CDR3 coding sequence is TGTGCCATCAGTGAAGGGAACTATGGCTACACCTTC. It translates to CAISEGNYGYTF.

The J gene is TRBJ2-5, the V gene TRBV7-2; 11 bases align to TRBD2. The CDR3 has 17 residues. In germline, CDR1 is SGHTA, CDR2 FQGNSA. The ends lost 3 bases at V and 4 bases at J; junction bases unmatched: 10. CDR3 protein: CASSLGLLAGGGETQYF. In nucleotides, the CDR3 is TGTGCCAGCAGCTTGGGTCTTCTAGCGGGGGGCGGAGAGACCCAGTACTTC.

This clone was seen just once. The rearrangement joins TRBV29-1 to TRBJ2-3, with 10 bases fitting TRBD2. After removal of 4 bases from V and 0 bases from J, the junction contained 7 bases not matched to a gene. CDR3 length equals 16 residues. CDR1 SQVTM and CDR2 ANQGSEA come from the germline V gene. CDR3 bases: TGCAGCGTTGGGTCTAGCGGGGGTACTAGCACAGATACGCAGTATTTT. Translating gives CSVGSSGGTSTDTQYF.

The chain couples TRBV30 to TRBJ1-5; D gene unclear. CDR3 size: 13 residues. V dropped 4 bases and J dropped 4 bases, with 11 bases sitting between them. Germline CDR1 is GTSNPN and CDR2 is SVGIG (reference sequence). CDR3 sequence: CAWTAQENQPQHF. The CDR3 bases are TGTGCCTGGACTGCCCAGGAGAATCAGCCCCAGCATTTT. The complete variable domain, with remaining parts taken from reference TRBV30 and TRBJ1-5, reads SQTIHQWPATLVQPVGSPLSLECTVEGTSNPNLYWYRQAAGRGLQLLFYSVGIGQISSEVPQNLSASRPQDRQFILSSKKLLLSDSGFYLCAWTAQENQPQHFGDGTRLSIL.

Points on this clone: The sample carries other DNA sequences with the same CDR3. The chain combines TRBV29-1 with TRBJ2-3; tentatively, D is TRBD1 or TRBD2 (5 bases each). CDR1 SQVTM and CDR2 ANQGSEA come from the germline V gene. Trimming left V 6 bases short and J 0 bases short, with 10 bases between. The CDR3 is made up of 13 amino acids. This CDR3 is CSVKGRSTDTQYF. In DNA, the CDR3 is TGCAGCGTGAAGGGACGTAGCACAGATACGCAGTATTTT.

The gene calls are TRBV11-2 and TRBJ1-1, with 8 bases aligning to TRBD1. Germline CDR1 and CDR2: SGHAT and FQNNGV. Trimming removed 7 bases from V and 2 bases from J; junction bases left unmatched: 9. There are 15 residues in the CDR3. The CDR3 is CASTSIGQGNTEAFF. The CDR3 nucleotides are TGTGCCAGCACCTCGATAGGACAGGGAAACACTGAAGCTTTCTTT.

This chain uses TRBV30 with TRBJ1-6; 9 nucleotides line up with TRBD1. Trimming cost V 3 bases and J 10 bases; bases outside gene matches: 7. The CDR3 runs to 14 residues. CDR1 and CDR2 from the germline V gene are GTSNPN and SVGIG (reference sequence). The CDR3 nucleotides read TGTGCCTGGAGCCTGGGACAGGGTGGATCACCCCTCCACTTT. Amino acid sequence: CAWSLGQGGSPLHF.

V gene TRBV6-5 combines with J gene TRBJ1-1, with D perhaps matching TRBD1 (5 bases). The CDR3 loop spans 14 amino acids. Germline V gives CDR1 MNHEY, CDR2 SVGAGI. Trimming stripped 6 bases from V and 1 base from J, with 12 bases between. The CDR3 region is CASSPPGPNTEAFF. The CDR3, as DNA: TGTGCCAGCAGCCCTCCGGGGCCGAACACTGAAGCTTTCTTT.